A selection of T cell receptor beta chains follows, all from one sample in a study of blood T cells in healthy people across ages. TCRdb processed the 5' RACE reads anew with MiXCR; each CDR3 protein has one entry. The sample holds some 640,000 distinct CDR3 sequences, about half seen once. The sequencing input was blood. These receptors were obtained from a woman aged 55-70 years in good health. The CDR3 runs from the conserved cysteine through the conserved F or W. Fields, in order: V gene, D gene, J gene, clone size, CDR3 protein, CDR3 DNA. D genes are given only for firm matches. A row's size may be missing; if present it is once, few, many or a size class.

v_call: TRBV20-1; d_call: TRBD1; j_call: TRBJ1-2; clone_size: .; cdr3_aa: CSARVPDRGIGGYTF; cdr3_nt: TGCAGTGCTAGAGTACCGGACAGGGGGATCGGTGGCTACACCTTC
v_call: TRBV10-3; d_call: .; j_call: TRBJ2-5; clone_size: .; cdr3_aa: CAIRRDGYEQNF; cdr3_nt: TGTGCCATCAGACGGGACGGGTACGAGCAGAACTTC
v_call: TRBV20-1; d_call: .; j_call: TRBJ2-7; clone_size: .; cdr3_aa: CSARRDKGQWQADEQYF; cdr3_nt: TGCAGTGCTAGAAGGGATAAGGGTCAGTGGCAGGCGGACGAGCAGTACTTC
v_call: TRBV5-1; d_call: .; j_call: TRBJ2-7; clone_size: .; cdr3_aa: CASSVRGSLGEQYF; cdr3_nt: TGCGCCAGCAGCGTGAGGGGCAGTCTTGGCGAGCAGTACTTC
v_call: TRBV11-2; d_call: .; j_call: TRBJ2-2; clone_size: .; cdr3_aa: CASSPRVLRRNTGELFF; cdr3_nt: TGTGCCAGCAGCCCACGGGTCCTTAGACGAAACACCGGGGAGCTGTTTTTT
v_call: TRBV20-1; d_call: .; j_call: TRBJ1-3; clone_size: few; cdr3_aa: CSARDISGNTIYF; cdr3_nt: TGCAGTGCTAGGGACATCTCTGGAAACACCATATATTTT
v_call: TRBV7-2; d_call: .; j_call: TRBJ2-5; clone_size: .; cdr3_aa: CASSSEGEETQYF; cdr3_nt: TGTGCCAGCAGCTCTGAGGGGGAAGAGACCCAGTACTTC
v_call: TRBV7-2; d_call: TRBD1; j_call: TRBJ2-3; clone_size: .; cdr3_aa: CASSPTGGPRTDTQYF; cdr3_nt: TGTGCCAGCAGCCCAACAGGGGGCCCCCGTACAGATACGCAGTATTTT
v_call: TRBV2; d_call: .; j_call: TRBJ2-3; clone_size: few; cdr3_aa: CASSEGRGSDTQYF; cdr3_nt: TGTGCCAGCAGTGAGGGCAGGGGATCAGATACGCAGTATTTT
v_call: TRBV3-1; d_call: TRBD1; j_call: TRBJ2-7; clone_size: .; cdr3_aa: CASSQSTGEPYEQYF; cdr3_nt: TGTGCCAGCAGCCAATCTACAGGGGAGCCCTACGAGCAGTACTTC